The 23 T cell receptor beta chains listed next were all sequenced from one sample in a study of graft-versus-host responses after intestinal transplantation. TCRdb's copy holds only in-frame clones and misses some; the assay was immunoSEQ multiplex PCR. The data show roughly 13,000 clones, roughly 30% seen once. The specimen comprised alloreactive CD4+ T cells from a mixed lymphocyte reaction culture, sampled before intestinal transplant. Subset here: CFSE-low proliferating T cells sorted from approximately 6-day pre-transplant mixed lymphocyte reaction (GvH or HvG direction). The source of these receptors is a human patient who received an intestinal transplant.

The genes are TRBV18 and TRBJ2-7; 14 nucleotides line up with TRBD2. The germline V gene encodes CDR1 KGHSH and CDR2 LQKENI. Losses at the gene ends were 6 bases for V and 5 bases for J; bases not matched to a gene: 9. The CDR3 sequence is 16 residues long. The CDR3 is CASSPRLAGGVHEQYF. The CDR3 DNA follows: TGTGCCAGCTCCCCTAGACTAGCGGGAGGGGTCCACGAGCAGTACTTC.

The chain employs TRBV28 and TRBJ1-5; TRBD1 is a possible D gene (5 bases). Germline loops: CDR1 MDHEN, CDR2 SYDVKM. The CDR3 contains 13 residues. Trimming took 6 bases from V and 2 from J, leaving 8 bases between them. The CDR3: CASRGPRNQPQHF. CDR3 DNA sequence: TGTGCCAGCAGGGGACCCCGCAATCAGCCCCAGCATTTT.

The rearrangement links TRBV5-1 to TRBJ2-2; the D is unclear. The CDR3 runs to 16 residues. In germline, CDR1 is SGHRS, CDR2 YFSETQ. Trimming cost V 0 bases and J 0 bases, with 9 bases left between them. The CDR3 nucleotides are TGCGCCAGCAGCTTGGACGCAGGATCGAACACCGGGGAGCTGTTTTTT. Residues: CASSLDAGSNTGELFF.

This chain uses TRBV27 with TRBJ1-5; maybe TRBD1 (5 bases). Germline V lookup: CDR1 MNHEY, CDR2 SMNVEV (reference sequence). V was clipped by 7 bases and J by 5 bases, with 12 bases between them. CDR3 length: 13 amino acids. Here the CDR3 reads CASTSRVDQPQHF. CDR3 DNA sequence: TGTGCCAGCACATCCAGGGTGGATCAGCCCCAGCATTTT.

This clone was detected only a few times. The CDR3 protein is CASRGLAGLNNEQFF. As DNA, the CDR3 is TGTGCCAGCAGGGGACTAGCGGGCCTCAACAATGAGCAGTTCTTC. V is TRBV27 and J is TRBJ2-1, with 12 nucleotides matching TRBD2. The J segment lost 5 bases and the V segment lost 6 bases, leaving 5 bases of the junction unmatched. The CDR3 covers 15 residues. CDR1 and CDR2 from the germline V gene are MNHEY and SMNVEV (reference sequence).

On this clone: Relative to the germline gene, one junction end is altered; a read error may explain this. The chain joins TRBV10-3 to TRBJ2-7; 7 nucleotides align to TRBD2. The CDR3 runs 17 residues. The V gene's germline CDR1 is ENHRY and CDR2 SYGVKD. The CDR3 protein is CASSYPPTSRSSYEQYF. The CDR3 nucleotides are TGTGCCAGCAGTTACCCTCCGACTAGCCGAAGCTCCTACGAGCAGTACTTC.

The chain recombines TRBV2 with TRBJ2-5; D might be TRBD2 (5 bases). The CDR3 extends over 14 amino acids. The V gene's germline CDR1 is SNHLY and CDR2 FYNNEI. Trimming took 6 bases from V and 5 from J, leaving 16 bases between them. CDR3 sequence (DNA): TGTGCCAGCAGCCAAGGACTCGCTGGTGAGACCCAGTACTTC. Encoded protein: CASSQGLAGETQYF.

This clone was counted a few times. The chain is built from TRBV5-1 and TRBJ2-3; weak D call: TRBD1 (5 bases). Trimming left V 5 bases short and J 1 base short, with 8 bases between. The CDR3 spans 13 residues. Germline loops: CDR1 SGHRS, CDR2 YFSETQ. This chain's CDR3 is CASSEGGTDTQYF. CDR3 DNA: TGCGCCAGCAGTGAAGGGGGCACAGATACGCAGTATTTT.

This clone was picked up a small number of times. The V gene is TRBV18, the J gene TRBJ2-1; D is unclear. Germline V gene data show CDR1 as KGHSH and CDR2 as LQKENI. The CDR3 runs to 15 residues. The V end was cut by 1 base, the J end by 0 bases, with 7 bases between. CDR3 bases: TGTGCCAGCTCACCACAGATAGACTCCTACAATGAGCAGTTCTTC. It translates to CASSPQIDSYNEQFF.

The chain's CDR3 is CASSGSVLGAHRYEQYF. The CDR3 DNA sequence: TGTGCCAGCAGCGGAAGCGTGTTGGGGGCACATAGGTACGAGCAGTACTTC. This rearrangement joins TRBV5-4 to TRBJ2-7; a possible D gene is TRBD1 (6 bases). The CDR3 is 17 residues long. With 4 bases removed from V and 4 bases from J, the gap between germline ends came to 24 bases. Germline V gene sequence: CDR1 SGHNT, CDR2 YYREEE (reference sequence).

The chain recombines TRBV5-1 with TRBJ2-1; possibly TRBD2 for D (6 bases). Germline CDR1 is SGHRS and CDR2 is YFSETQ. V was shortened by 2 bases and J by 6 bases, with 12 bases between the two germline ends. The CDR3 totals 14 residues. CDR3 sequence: CASSFTPSVNEQFF. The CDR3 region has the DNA TGCGCCAGCAGCTTCACGCCTAGCGTCAATGAGCAGTTCTTC.

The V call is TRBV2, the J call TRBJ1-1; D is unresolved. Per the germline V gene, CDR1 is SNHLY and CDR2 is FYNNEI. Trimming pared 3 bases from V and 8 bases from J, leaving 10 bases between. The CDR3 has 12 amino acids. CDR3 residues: CASSDPHLEAFF. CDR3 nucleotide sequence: TGTGCCAGCAGTGATCCCCACCTAGAAGCTTTCTTT.

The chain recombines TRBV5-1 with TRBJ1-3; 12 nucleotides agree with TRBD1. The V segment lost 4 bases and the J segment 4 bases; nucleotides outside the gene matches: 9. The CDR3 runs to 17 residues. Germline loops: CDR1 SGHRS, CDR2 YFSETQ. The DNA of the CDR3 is TGCGCCAGCAGCCCGGGGACAGGGGGCGCTTTGGGAAACACCATATATTTT. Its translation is CASSPGTGGALGNTIYF.

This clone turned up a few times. CDR3 coding DNA: TGCGCCAGCAGCCACCTTAACTATGGCTACACCTTC. Translation: CASSHLNYGYTF. The chain combines TRBV4-1 with TRBJ1-2; no definite D call. Per the germline V gene, CDR1 is MGHRA and CDR2 is YSYEKL. Trimming removed 3 bases at V and 1 base at J, with 3 bases between. This CDR3 has 12 amino acids.

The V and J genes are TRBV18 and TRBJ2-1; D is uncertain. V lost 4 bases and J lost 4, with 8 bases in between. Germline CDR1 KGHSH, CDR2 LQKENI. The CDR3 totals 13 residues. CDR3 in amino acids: CASSHYSYNEQFF. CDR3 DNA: TGTGCCAGCTCACATTACAGTTACAATGAGCAGTTCTTC.

This CDR3 reads CATRGGVGYEQYF. As DNA, the CDR3 is TGTGCCACCAGGGGTGGGGTTGGTTACGAGCAGTACTTC. The chain carries TRBV2 and TRBJ2-7, with D tentatively TRBD1 (6 bases). This CDR3 has 13 amino acids. Trimming left V 10 bases short and J 4 bases short, with 17 bases between. The germline V gene encodes CDR1 SNHLY and CDR2 FYNNEI.

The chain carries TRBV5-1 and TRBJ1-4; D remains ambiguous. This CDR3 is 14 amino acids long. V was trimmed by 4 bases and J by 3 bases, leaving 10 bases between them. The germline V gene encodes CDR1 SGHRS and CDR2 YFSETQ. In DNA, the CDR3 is TGCGCCAGCAGCGCCTCGGGGTCTAATGAAAAACTGTTTTTT. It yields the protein CASSASGSNEKLFF.

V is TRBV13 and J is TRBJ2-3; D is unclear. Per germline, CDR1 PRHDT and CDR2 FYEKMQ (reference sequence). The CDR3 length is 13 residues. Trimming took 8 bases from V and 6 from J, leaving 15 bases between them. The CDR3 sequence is CASLEAVGDTQYF. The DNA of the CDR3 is TGTGCCAGCCTCGAGGCGGTGGGTGATACGCAGTATTTT.

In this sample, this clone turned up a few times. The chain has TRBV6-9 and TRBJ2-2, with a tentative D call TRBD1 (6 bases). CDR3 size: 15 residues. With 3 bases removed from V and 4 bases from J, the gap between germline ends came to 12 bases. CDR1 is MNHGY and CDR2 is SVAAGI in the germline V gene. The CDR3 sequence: CASSYSYRATGELFF. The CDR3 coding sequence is TGTGCCAGCAGTTACTCCTACAGGGCCACCGGGGAGCTGTTTTTT.

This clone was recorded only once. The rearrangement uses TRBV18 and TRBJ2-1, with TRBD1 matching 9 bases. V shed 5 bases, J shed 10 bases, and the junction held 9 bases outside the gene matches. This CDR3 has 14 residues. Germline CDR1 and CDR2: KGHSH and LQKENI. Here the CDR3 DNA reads TGTGCCAGCTCAACAGGAGGACAGGGGTGGGAGCAGTTCTTC. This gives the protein CASSTGGQGWEQFF.

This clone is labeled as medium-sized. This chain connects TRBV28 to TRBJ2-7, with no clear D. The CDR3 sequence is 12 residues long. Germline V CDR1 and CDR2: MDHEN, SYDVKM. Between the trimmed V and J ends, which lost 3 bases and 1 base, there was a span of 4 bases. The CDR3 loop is CASSLVSYEQYF. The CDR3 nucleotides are TGTGCCAGCAGTTTGGTTTCCTACGAGCAGTACTTC.

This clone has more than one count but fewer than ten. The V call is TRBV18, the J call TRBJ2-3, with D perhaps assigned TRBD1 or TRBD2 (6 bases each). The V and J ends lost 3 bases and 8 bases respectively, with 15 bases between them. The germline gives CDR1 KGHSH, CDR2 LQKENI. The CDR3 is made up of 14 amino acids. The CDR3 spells CASSPLRTAGTQYF. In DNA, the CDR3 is TGTGCCAGCTCACCCCTTCGGACAGCGGGTACGCAGTATTTT.

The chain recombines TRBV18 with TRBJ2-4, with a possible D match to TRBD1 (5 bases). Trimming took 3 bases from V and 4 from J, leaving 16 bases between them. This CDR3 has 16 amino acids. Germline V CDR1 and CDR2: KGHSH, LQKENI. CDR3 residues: CASSPSRVVLKNIQYF. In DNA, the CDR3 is TGTGCCAGCTCACCTTCCAGGGTCGTACTTAAAAACATTCAGTACTTC. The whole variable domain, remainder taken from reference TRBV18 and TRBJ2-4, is NAGVMQNPRHLVRRRGQEARLRCSPMKGHSHVYWYRQLPEEGLKFMVYLQKENIIDESGMPKERFSAEFPKEGPSILRIQQVVRGDSAAYFCASSPSRVVLKNIQYFGAGTRLSVL.